This TCR beta chain was captured in a study of vaccination effects on CD4 cells after COVID-19. Study as a whole: Expansion of antigen-specific CD4+ T cells with viral peptide pools was carried out by the ViraFEST assay before sequencing. About 2.2 million PBMC per well were cultured with approximately 10 IU/ml IL-2 and approximately 10 ug/ml peptides. The second dose preceded post-vaccine samples by a median of 72 days.

Libraries were prepared by immunoSEQ multiplex PCR; TCRdb keeps only in-frame clonotypes and omits some of them. The sample shows around 49,000 clones, around 70% of them seen only once. In regard to this clone: No antigen is known for it.

CDR3 length: 15 amino acids. V shed 4 bases, J shed 4 bases, and the junction held 7 bases outside the gene matches. The V gene's germline CDR1 is LNHNV and CDR2 YYDKDF (reference sequence). CD4+ T cell isolation took place after approximately ten days of culture. Each person got two doses of an mRNA SARS-CoV-2 vaccine, BNT162b2 or mRNA-1273. The V gene is TRBV15, the J gene TRBJ2-5; 9 bases are shared with TRBD2. The sequences come from CD4+ T cells from PBMCs cultured without peptide, collected after COVID-19 vaccination. This clonotype was sampled from a human donor who received a COVID-19 vaccine. In nucleotides, the CDR3 is TGTGCCACCAGCACCCTGACTAGCGGACGAGAGACCCAGTACTTC. It specifies CATSTLTSGRETQYF.